A selection of T cell receptor beta chains follows, all from one sample in a study of shared clonotypes between healthy human individuals. The protocol was immunoSEQ multiplex PCR, while the TCRdb copy is restricted to in-frame clones and leaves out a portion. The table shows 2 million to 2.5 million clones, with approximately 95% occurring only once. Sequenced: naive CD4+ T cells from PBMCs. The receptor set was obtained from a man aged 18 to 35 in good health. Some clones in this sample may be carry-over from other donors' samples. Both conserved end residues are part of each CDR3. A D gene is named only where the DNA matches it firmly. The size entry is marked missing in some rows and otherwise reads once, few, many or a size class.

j_call clone_size v_call d_call cdr3_length cdr3_aa cdr3_nt
TRBJ1-1 . TRBV5-6 . 13 CASSLGGGTEAFF TGTGCCAGCAGCTTGGGCGGAGGTACTGAAGCTTTCTTT
TRBJ2-7 . TRBV28 . 13 CASSLGGSYEQYF TGTGCCAGCAGTTTAGGCGGCAGCTACGAGCAGTACTTC
TRBJ2-1 . TRBV11-2 . 16 CASSLGGSGSYNEQFF TGTGCCAGCAGCTTAGGAGGTAGCGGCTCCTACAATGAGCAGTTCTTC
TRBJ2-1 . TRBV10-3 TRBD2 15 CAISGTSGPYNEQFF TGTGCCATCAGTGGGACTAGCGGACCCTACAATGAGCAGTTCTTC
TRBJ1-1 few TRBV19 TRBD1 14 CASADRGLNTEAFF TGTGCCAGTGCCGACAGGGGACTAAACACTGAAGCTTTCTTT
TRBJ1-1 once TRBV5-1 TRBD1 13 CASGGTVNTEAFF TGCGCCAGCGGAGGGACAGTGAACACTGAAGCTTTCTTT
TRBJ2-5 . TRBV11-2 . 16 CASSPRAGTLQETQYF TGTGCCAGCAGCCCTAGGGCCGGGACTCTTCAAGAGACCCAGTACTTC
TRBJ2-4 . TRBV4-3 TRBD2 20 CASSQESTSGSDVAKNIQYF TGCGCCAGCAGCCAAGAATCGACTAGCGGCAGTGACGTGGCCAAAAACATTCAGTACTTC
TRBJ1-1 . TRBV7-3 . 13 CASSFSSEDRAFF TGTGCCAGCAGCTTTTCATCCGAGGACAGAGCTTTCTTT
TRBJ2-5 . TRBV5-1 TRBD2 13 CASSREVLETQYF TGCGCCAGCAGCCGGGAGGTTTTGGAGACCCAGTACTTC
TRBJ2-1 . TRBV18 TRBD2 15 CASSQGLAGANEQFF TGTGCCAGCTCTCAGGGTCTAGCGGGCGCGAATGAGCAGTTCTTC
TRBJ2-2 few TRBV2 TRBD2 15 CASIQGTSGTGELFF TGTGCCAGCATCCAAGGAACTAGCGGGACCGGGGAGCTGTTTTTT
TRBJ2-6 . TRBV5-1 . 14 CASSPGAGANVLTF TGCGCCAGCAGCCCGGGGGCTGGGGCCAACGTCCTGACTTTC
TRBJ2-1 . TRBV28 . 11 CASSIGTAQFF TGTGCCAGCAGTATCGGGACTGCGCAGTTCTTC
TRBJ2-7 . TRBV18 . 13 CASSPTPGNEQYF TGTGCCAGCTCACCAACGCCAGGGAACGAGCAGTACTTC
TRBJ2-5 . TRBV28 . 11 CASSSWETQYF TGTGCCAGCAGTTCGTGGGAGACCCAGTACTTC
TRBJ2-7 . TRBV6-1 . 15 CASSEVWGLAYEQYF TGTGCCAGCAGTGAAGTTTGGGGGCTCGCTTACGAGCAGTACTTC
TRBJ1-1 . TRBV6-6 . 16 CASSPLRGGANTEAFF TGTGCCAGCAGCCCCCTCCGCGGGGGGGCAAACACTGAAGCTTTCTTT
TRBJ1-2 . TRBV27 . 12 CASSLWGWGYTF TGTGCCAGCAGTTTATGGGGTTGGGGCTACACCTTC
TRBJ2-3 . TRBV18 TRBD2 15 CASSPQREALDTQYF TGTGCCAGCTCACCCCAACGGGAGGCCCTCGATACGCAGTATTTT
TRBJ2-3 . TRBV7-2 . 15 CASSRRDTGSDTQYF TGTGCCAGCAGCCGGAGGGACACAGGGTCAGATACGCAGTATTTT
TRBJ2-2 . TRBV19 TRBD1 14 CASSHRGHGGELFF TGTGCCAGTAGTCACAGGGGGCACGGCGGGGAGCTGTTTTTT
TRBJ1-3 . TRBV10-2 TRBD1 16 CASSGRLGDRGNTIYF TGCGCCAGCAGTGGAAGACTAGGGGACAGGGGGAACACCATATATTTT
TRBJ2-6 . TRBV5-1 . 15 CASSFLSSGANVLTF TGCGCCAGCAGTTTCCTGAGCTCTGGGGCCAACGTCCTGACTTTC
TRBJ2-3 . TRBV5-4 TRBD2 17 CASSTRTSGRPTDTQYF TGTGCCAGCAGCACCAGGACTAGCGGGAGGCCCACAGATACGCAGTATTTT
TRBJ2-6 . TRBV11-2 . 18 CASSPGPPASSGANVLTF TGTGCCAGCAGCCCTGGACCCCCGGCCAGCTCTGGGGCCAACGTCCTGACTTTC